The clone carrying this TCR beta chain came up a few times. Its specificity is not known. This specimen belongs to a study of CD8+ T cells in alopecia areata. The study's findings and limits: During tofacitinib treatment, many expanded lesional clones remained in scalp and blood. Sequences from scalp samples also cover resident alphabeta T cells of normal skin.

Treatment noted: oral pan-JAK inhibitor, 5-10 mg twice daily. cDNA reverse transcribed from extracted RNA served as the sequencing template. Clones were read by immunoSEQ multiplex PCR, and TCRdb kept only the in-frame ones, dropping some. Of some 210,000 clones listed, just over 65% were seen once; the top ten hold about 1.2%. Trimming took 2 bases from V and 2 from J; bases not matched to a gene: 14. There are 19 residues in the CDR3. The specimen was CD4+ T cells sorted from blood, collected around week 44, from a patient treated with tofacitinib. This TCR came from a human donor with alopecia areata. V and J are TRBV23-1 and TRBJ2-3, with TRBD1 matching 9 bases. TRBV23-1 is recorded as an ORF, its role being uncertain. CDR3 sequence (DNA): TGCGCCAGCAGTCAAGGACAGGGGAGGTCGGGGGTGTCCACAGATACGCAGTATTTT. Translation gives CASSQGQGRSGVSTDTQYF.